This T cell receptor beta chain was retrieved from a study of metastatic and nonmetastatic thyroid tumors. Study-level information: Repertoires were compared across blood and tumor or nodule tissue from malignant and benign thyroid patients.

The study's findings and limits: A significant increase in TCR beta diversity was reportedly seen in malignant thyroid tumors relative to benign nodules, in blood and tumor.

The V gene's germline CDR1 is MDHEN and CDR2 SYDVKM. This CDR3 region has 15 residues. This clone was detected ten times or more. Its cognate antigen is unknown. One end of the junction varies from germline; a read error may be responsible. Each patient went into thyroid surgery without having received any treatment. As handled by the study authors: A papillary thyroid cancer distant-metastasis classifier was built from CDR3 differences across clinicopathological groups. TCRdb reprocessed the PCR reads via MiXCR. TCRdb, rather than the study authors, made the V and J calls. The table includes around 30,000 clones, about a fifth detected once.

This TCR came from a male donor with papillary thyroid cancer or a benign thyroid nodule (not recorded which). Some clones in this sample may be carry-over from other donors' samples. The material sequenced was tumor tissue. This rearrangement joins TRBV28 to TRBJ2-2, with 9 positions matching TRBD2. As DNA, the CDR3 is TGTGCCAGCAGCCCCGGGACTAGCTACACCGGGGGGCTGTTTTTT. It yields the protein CASSPGTSYTGGLFF.